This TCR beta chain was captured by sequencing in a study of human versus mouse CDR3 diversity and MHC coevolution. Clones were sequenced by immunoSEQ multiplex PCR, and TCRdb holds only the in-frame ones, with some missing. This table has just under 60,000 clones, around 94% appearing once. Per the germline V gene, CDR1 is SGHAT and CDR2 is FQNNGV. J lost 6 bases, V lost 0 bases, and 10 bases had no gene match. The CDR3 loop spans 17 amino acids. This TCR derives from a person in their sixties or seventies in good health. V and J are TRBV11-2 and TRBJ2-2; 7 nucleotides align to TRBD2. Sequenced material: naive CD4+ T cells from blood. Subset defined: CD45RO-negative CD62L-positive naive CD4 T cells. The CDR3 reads CASSLDRGSGRSGELFF. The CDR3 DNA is TGTGCCAGCAGCTTAGATCGGGGTAGCGGGCGGTCCGGGGAGCTGTTTTTT.